Shown below are 14 T cell receptor beta chains from a single sample sequenced in a study of cytomegalovirus exposure and HLA in healthy donors. A multiplex PCR was run with 60 Vbeta primers and 13 Jbeta primers. The method was immunoSEQ multiplex PCR; TCRdb's version includes in-frame clones alone and lacks a portion of them. In the table there are some 130,000 clones, approximately 80% of which are singletons. Sequencing was performed on PBMCs. The source of these receptors is a man aged 30 to 45 in good health and CMV-seronegative.

The chain combines TRBV28 with TRBJ2-7; 8 bases are shared with TRBD1. From germline, CDR1 is MDHEN and CDR2 SYDVKM. The CDR3 is made up of 14 amino acids. V was pared by 3 bases and J by 5 bases, with 6 bases of the junction left unmatched. The CDR3, as DNA: TGTGCCAGCAGTTTTAACAGGGGGACGGACGAGCAGTACTTC. Protein sequence: CASSFNRGTDEQYF.

In its sample, this clone was seen a few times. This chain connects TRBV14 to TRBJ2-5, with TRBD2 matching over 8 bases. The CDR3 is 16 amino acids. The V segment lost 4 bases and the J segment 5 bases; nucleotides outside the gene matches: 12. Germline CDR1 is SGHDN and CDR2 is FVKESK. CDR3 residues: CASSPPGSGSWETQYF. CDR3 in DNA: TGTGCCAGCAGCCCACCAGGGAGCGGGAGCTGGGAGACCCAGTACTTC.

The chain combines TRBV29-1 with TRBJ2-3, with D maybe TRBD1 (5 bases). Germline CDR1 SQVTM, CDR2 ANQGSEA. Trimming removed 4 bases from V and 2 bases from J, with 13 bases in between. This CDR3 has 14 residues. The CDR3, as DNA: TGCAGCGTTGTCGGCAGGGTGGACACAGATACGCAGTATTTT. The encoded protein is CSVVGRVDTDTQYF.

V gene TRBV18 combines with J gene TRBJ2-1, with a weak D call TRBD1 (7 bases). Germline CDR1 and CDR2: KGHSH and LQKENI. Trimming pared 2 bases from V and 10 bases from J, leaving 9 bases between. CDR3 length: 12 amino acids. CDR3 coding DNA: TGTGCCAGCTCACCAGGAGGGGGCGAGCAGTTCTTC. It specifies CASSPGGGEQFF.

The J gene is TRBJ1-2, the V gene TRBV7-8, with 7 bases fitting TRBD1. Trimming took 0 bases from V and 8 from J; bases not matched to a gene: 3. Germline CDR1 reads SGHVS; CDR2 reads FQNEAQ. CDR3 length: 13 amino acids. The CDR3 sequence is CASSLAQGQGYTF. DNA of the CDR3: TGTGCCAGCAGCTTAGCCCAGGGACAGGGCTACACCTTC.

This chain uses TRBV10-3 with TRBJ2-7, with 9 bases matching TRBD1. This CDR3 comprises 14 residues. Germline lookup yields CDR1 ENHRY and CDR2 SYGVKD. V was clipped by 0 bases and J by 3 bases; unmatched bases: 0. The DNA for the CDR3 is TGTGCCATCAGTGAGTCGACAGGGGGCTACGAGCAGTACTTC. The encoded protein is CAISESTGGYEQYF.

The chain has TRBV10-1 and TRBJ2-5, with 9 positions matching TRBD2. Looked up from germline, CDR1 is WNHNN and CDR2 is SYGVQD (reference sequence). Trimming cost V 0 bases and J 4 bases; bases outside gene matches: 6. The CDR3 loop spans 16 amino acids. CDR3 region: CASSESMAGGVETQYF. The CDR3 DNA reads as TGCGCCAGCAGTGAGTCGATGGCGGGAGGGGTAGAGACCCAGTACTTC.

The chain combines TRBV29-1 with TRBJ1-2; D remains ambiguous. The CDR3 has 14 amino acids. Germline-derived CDR1 and CDR2 are SQVTM and ANQGSEA. The V end was cut by 4 bases, the J end by 3 bases, with 15 bases between. CDR3: CSVGWANLDYGYTF. CDR3 DNA sequence: TGCAGCGTTGGCTGGGCCAACCTGGACTATGGCTACACCTTC.

This chain links TRBV21-1 with TRBJ1-1; the DNA was not compared with TRBD1, the D call given in the table. TRBV21-1 is an annotated pseudogene. This CDR3 is 13 amino acids long. The CDR3 is CARYRGLYTEAFF. The CDR3 DNA sequence: TGTGCCAGATACAGGGGGCTTTACACTGAAGCTTTCTTT.

The rearrangement joins TRBV6-1 to TRBJ1-5; TRBD1 is a possible D gene (5 bases). V was pared by 3 bases and J by 4 bases, with 13 bases between. Germline V gene lookup returns CDR1 MNHNS and CDR2 SASEGT. This CDR3 comprises 15 residues. In DNA form, the CDR3 reads TGTGCCAGCAGTGACCGTCCCGGGGGAAATCAGCCCCAGCATTTT. It translates to CASSDRPGGNQPQHF.

The rearrangement links TRBV28 to TRBJ1-2, with D maybe TRBD1 (6 bases). The V gene lost 6 bases and the J gene lost 4 bases, with 12 bases spanning the gap. The CDR3 length is 13 residues. The V gene's germline CDR1 is MDHEN and CDR2 SYDVKM. The CDR3 region is CASRMGATYGYTF. The DNA for the CDR3 is TGTGCCAGCAGGATGGGGGCCACCTATGGCTACACCTTC.

The V gene is TRBV9, the J gene TRBJ2-7, with D perhaps matching TRBD1 (6 bases). The germline CDR1 and CDR2 sequences are SGDLS and YYNGEE. This CDR3 is 14 amino acids long. V was shortened by 4 bases and J by 3 bases, with 14 bases between the two germline ends. CDR3: CASSPGQQIYEQYF. The CDR3 DNA reads TGTGCCAGCAGCCCTGGACAGCAGATCTACGAGCAGTACTTC.

This clone was observed a handful of times. The rearrangement links TRBV29-1 to TRBJ2-2, with TRBD1 as a possible D gene (5 bases). The CDR3 consists of 14 residues. Between the trimmed V and J ends, which lost 4 bases and 2 bases, there was a span of 11 bases. Germline-derived CDR1 and CDR2 are SQVTM and ANQGSEA. CDR3 sequence: CSVVTGINTGELFF. The CDR3 DNA sequence: TGCAGCGTTGTAACAGGAATCAACACCGGGGAGCTGTTTTTT.

The CDR3 reads CSVGQGDYTDTQYF. DNA for the CDR3: TGCAGCGTCGGACAGGGCGATTACACAGATACGCAGTATTTT. V usage is TRBV29-1 and J usage is TRBJ2-3; 8 nucleotides align to TRBD1. Looked up from germline, CDR1 is SQVTM and CDR2 is ANQGSEA. With 6 bases clipped from V and 2 bases from J, the junction kept 7 bases outside the gene matches. CDR3 size: 14 residues.